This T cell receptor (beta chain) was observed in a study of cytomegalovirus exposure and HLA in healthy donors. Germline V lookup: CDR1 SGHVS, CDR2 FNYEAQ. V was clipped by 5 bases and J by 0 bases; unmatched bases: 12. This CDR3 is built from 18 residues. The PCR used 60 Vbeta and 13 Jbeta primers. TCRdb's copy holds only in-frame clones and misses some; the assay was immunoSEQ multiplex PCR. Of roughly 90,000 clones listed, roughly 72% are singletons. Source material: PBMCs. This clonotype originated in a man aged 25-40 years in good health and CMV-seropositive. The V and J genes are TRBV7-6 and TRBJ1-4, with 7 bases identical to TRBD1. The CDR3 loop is CASSPLDREKATNEKLFF. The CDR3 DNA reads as TGTGCCAGCAGCCCTCTCGACAGGGAGAAGGCAACTAATGAAAAACTGTTTTTT.